Each of the 23 T cell receptor beta chains below was sequenced from the same sample in a study of blood T cell repertoires in COVID-19 (dated by TCRdb to the early 2020s). The library was generated by the immunoSEQ multiplex PCR assay. TCRdb stores this immuneACCESS table with in-frame sequences only. Part of the clones is absent; in the studies checked, under half of the shortfall reflects unresolved V genes, and no reason is known for the rest. The sample records 95,000 to 150,000 clones, 65% to 90% of which are singletons. The top ten clonotypes cover under 7% of the sample. The material sequenced was peripheral blood. The receptors were sampled from a man older than 75 with active or convalescent COVID-19.

The V call is TRBV5-5, the J call TRBJ2-1; TRBD2 matches 8 bases. Germline V lookup: CDR1 SGHKS, CDR2 YYEKEE (reference sequence). The J segment lost 6 bases and the V segment lost 2 bases, leaving 1 base of the junction unmatched. This CDR3 has 13 residues. The CDR3 region is CASSFGTSNEQFF. In DNA form, the CDR3 reads TGTGCCAGCAGCTTTGGGACTAGCAATGAGCAGTTCTTC.

V usage is TRBV7-2 and J usage is TRBJ2-1; a possible D gene is TRBD2 (6 bases). Trimming stripped 0 bases from V and 8 bases from J, with 17 bases between. CDR1 is SGHTA, CDR2 FQGNSA, per germline. The CDR3 covers 16 residues. CDR3 in amino acids: CASSLAPRLERDEQFF. CDR3 in DNA: TGTGCCAGCAGCTTAGCGCCTAGACTAGAGAGGGATGAGCAGTTCTTC.

The chain couples TRBV5-1 to TRBJ1-1, with TRBD1 matching over 8 bases. Germline lookup yields CDR1 SGHRS and CDR2 YFSETQ. V was pared by 3 bases and J by 5 bases, with 3 bases of the junction left unmatched. The CDR3 sequence is 13 residues long. In nucleotides, the CDR3 is TGCGCCAGCAGCTACAGGGGGGAGACTGAAGCTTTCTTT. It encodes CASSYRGETEAFF.

This sequence joins TRBV27 and TRBJ1-4, with TRBD1 as a possible D gene (5 bases). The CDR3 contains 14 residues. Germline lookup yields CDR1 MNHEY and CDR2 SMNVEV (reference sequence). V lost 4 bases, J lost 7 bases, and 13 bases lay in between. CDR3 amino acids: CASSSPGLSEKLFF. CDR3 DNA sequence: TGTGCCAGCAGTTCGCCGGGACTTAGTGAAAAACTGTTTTTT.

The chain is built from TRBV29-1 and TRBJ1-4; 7 bases align to TRBD1. V dropped 4 bases and J dropped 0; count of bases not matched to a gene: 5. Germline assignment: CDR1 SQVTM and CDR2 ANQGSEA. The CDR3 runs 15 residues. The CDR3 nucleotides read TGCAGCGTTGCCGGGACAGCCTCAACTAATGAAAAACTGTTTTTT. Its translation: CSVAGTASTNEKLFF.

The chain is built from TRBV30 and TRBJ1-1, with D possibly being TRBD1 (6 bases). This CDR3 contains 13 residues. Germline CDR1 GTSNPN, CDR2 SVGIG (reference sequence). The V and J ends lost 2 bases and 1 base respectively, with 8 bases between them. CDR3: CAWSTGQNTEAFF. CDR3 nucleotides: TGTGCCTGGAGTACGGGACAGAACACTGAAGCTTTCTTT.

The genes are TRBV7-9 and TRBJ2-7, with D possibly TRBD1 on 6 matching bases. The CDR3 has 14 residues. The V and J ends lost 3 bases and 2 bases respectively, with 11 bases between them. The germline V gene has CDR1 SEHNR and CDR2 FQNEAQ (reference sequence). The CDR3 DNA follows: TGTGCCAGCAGCTTCGCAGGGGATCCCTACGAGCAGTACTTC. Its protein is CASSFAGDPYEQYF.

This chain joins TRBV5-1 and TRBJ1-4; 9 nucleotides agree with TRBD1. Germline CDR1 SGHRS, CDR2 YFSETQ. Trimming took 0 bases from V and 10 from J; bases not matched to a gene: 10. CDR3 length equals 16 residues. This chain's CDR3 is CASSLGVGQGQGKLFF. CDR3 nucleotide sequence: TGCGCCAGCAGCTTGGGGGTGGGACAGGGCCAAGGAAAACTGTTTTTT.

The chain combines TRBV5-1 with TRBJ2-5; D is possibly TRBD1 (5 bases). The CDR3 is made up of 14 amino acids. CDR1 SGHRS and CDR2 YFSETQ come from the germline V gene. The ends were cut back, 2 bases at V and 2 bases at J, with 10 bases in the middle. CDR3 protein: CASSFIQGQETQYF. CDR3 nucleotides: TGCGCCAGCAGCTTTATCCAGGGACAAGAGACCCAGTACTTC.

The V and J genes are TRBV4-1 and TRBJ2-7; the D is unclear. This CDR3 has 14 residues. CDR1 is MGHRA and CDR2 is YSYEKL in the germline V gene. The V gene lost 6 bases and the J gene lost 2 bases, with 14 bases spanning the gap. The CDR3 DNA is TGCGCCAGCAGACCCCCCCCTGGGCCCTACGAGCAGTACTTC. This translates into CASRPPPGPYEQYF.

The chain recombines TRBV6-4 with TRBJ1-2, with D unresolved. Germline-derived CDR1 and CDR2 are MRHNA and SNTAGT. The CDR3 totals 16 residues. V shed 0 bases and J shed 7 bases, with 18 bases lying between them. CDR3 residues: CASSDSNEDPGGGYTF. As DNA, the CDR3 is TGTGCCAGCAGTGACTCGAATGAGGATCCGGGAGGTGGCTACACCTTC.

This clone was found many times. The chain links TRBV27 to TRBJ2-7, with 8 bases lining up with TRBD2. The CDR3 totals 15 residues. The germline gives CDR1 MNHEY, CDR2 SMNVEV (reference sequence). The J segment lost 4 bases and the V segment lost 3 bases, leaving 8 bases of the junction unmatched. The CDR3 loop is CASSLVPGLVYEQYF. Here the CDR3 DNA reads TGTGCCAGCAGTTTGGTACCGGGACTAGTTTACGAGCAGTACTTC.

The chain employs TRBV7-8 and TRBJ1-2; TRBD1 agrees at 7 bases. The CDR3 runs 13 residues. V trimming: 5 bases; J trimming: 4 bases; junction bases outside the gene matches: 4. CDR1 is SGHVS, CDR2 FQNEAQ, per germline. The CDR3 sequence is CASSPGTAYGYTF. The CDR3 DNA follows: TGTGCCAGCAGCCCCGGGACAGCCTATGGCTACACCTTC.

CDR3 loop: CASRAGASNTGELFF. DNA of the CDR3: TGTGCCTCGCGGGCGGGGGCCTCGAACACCGGGGAGCTGTTTTTT. The V and J genes are TRBV2 and TRBJ2-2; the D gene is possibly TRBD2 (7 bases). CDR3 length: 15 residues. CDR1 SNHLY and CDR2 FYNNEI come from the germline V gene. The V end lost 11 bases, the J end lost 0 bases, and 16 bases lay between the germline ends.

The rearrangement uses TRBV7-3 and TRBJ2-3; 12 bases match TRBD2. The trim removed 1 base at V and 0 bases at J, leaving 5 bases unmatched. Looked up from germline, CDR1 is SGHTA and CDR2 is FQGTGA. The CDR3 is 18 residues long. CDR3 sequence: CASSLMASGRASTDTQYF. In DNA form, the CDR3 reads TGTGCCAGCAGCTTAATGGCTAGCGGGAGGGCTAGCACAGATACGCAGTATTTT. The full variable domain, rest sourced from reference TRBV7-3 and TRBJ2-3, is GAGVSQTPSNKVTEKGKYVELRCDPISGHTALYWYRQSLGQGPEFLIYFQGTGAADDSGLPNDRFFAVRPEGSVSTLKIQRTERGDSAVYLCASSLMASGRASTDTQYFGPGTRLTVL.

V and J are TRBV19 and TRBJ1-2; no reliable D call. Trimming shortened V by 4 bases and J by 1 base, and 10 bases separated the two germline ends. CDR3 size: 14 residues. CDR1 is LNHDA, CDR2 SQIVND, per germline (reference sequence). The CDR3 nucleotides read TGTGCCAGTAGTACCGGACGGGATAACTATGGCTACACCTTC. As protein: CASSTGRDNYGYTF.

The V and J genes are TRBV13 and TRBJ2-7; 8 bases line up with TRBD1. Germline V gene data show CDR1 as PRHDT and CDR2 as FYEKMQ (reference sequence). The V segment lost 4 bases and the J segment 6 bases; nucleotides outside the gene matches: 8. The CDR3 loop spans 14 amino acids. The CDR3 nucleotides read TGTGCCAGCAGCTACCGGGACAGGAGAAGCGAGCAGTACTTC. Its translation is CASSYRDRRSEQYF. The whole variable domain, filled in from reference TRBV13 and TRBJ2-7, reads AAGVIQSPRHLIKEKRETATLKCYPIPRHDTVYWYQQGPGQDPQFLISFYEKMQSDKGSIPDRFSAQQFSDYHSELNMSSLELGDSALYFCASSYRDRRSEQYFGPGTRLTVT.

The V gene is TRBV7-2, the J gene TRBJ2-7, with D tentatively TRBD1 (5 bases). V gave up 6 bases and J gave up 5 bases, with 14 bases separating them. The length of the CDR3 is 13 residues. CDR1 and CDR2 from the germline V gene are SGHTA and FQGNSA. The CDR3 spells CASRRGNYDEQYF. For the CDR3, the DNA is TGTGCCAGCAGAAGGGGAAATTATGACGAGCAGTACTTC.

CDR3 region: CASSPRQSYSGYTF. The CDR3 nucleotides are TGTGCCAGCAGCCCCCGACAGAGCTATAGTGGCTACACCTTC. The rearrangement uses TRBV9 and TRBJ1-2; TRBD1 is a possible D gene (5 bases). There are 14 residues in the CDR3. Trimming took off 4 bases at V and 7 bases at J, with 17 bases between the two ends. CDR1 is SGDLS and CDR2 is YYNGEE in the germline V gene.

The chain joins TRBV9 to TRBJ2-1; D is undetermined. CDR3 length: 12 amino acids. V was pared by 0 bases and J by 10 bases, with 8 bases between. Germline V CDR1 and CDR2: SGDLS, YYNGEE. The CDR3 spells CASSVGWAEQFF. DNA of the CDR3: TGTGCCAGCAGCGTAGGATGGGCAGAGCAGTTCTTC.

This clone showed up just once. J is TRBJ1-6 and V is TRBV6-2 or TRBV6-3, with 7 bases that match TRBD1. Germline CDR1 is MNHEY and CDR2 is SVGEGT. V shed 7 bases and J 8 bases; nucleotides not matched to a gene: 8. The CDR3 covers 14 residues. This CDR3 reads CASIPGGRDSPLHF. DNA of the CDR3: TGTGCCAGCATCCCAGGGGGACGTGATTCACCCCTCCACTTT.

This clone occurred a few times. The chain couples TRBV2 to TRBJ2-3; 7 bases agree with TRBD2. The germline V gene has CDR1 SNHLY and CDR2 FYNNEI. J gave up 0 bases and V 6 bases, and 6 bases lay outside the gene matches. The CDR3 length is 15 residues. CDR3 DNA: TGTGCCAGCAGCGAACTAGCGTCTAGCACAGATACGCAGTATTTT. Protein: CASSELASSTDTQYF.

The chain combines TRBV9 with TRBJ1-1; maybe TRBD1 (5 bases). The CDR3 is 14 amino acids. Germline CDR1 reads SGDLS; CDR2 reads YYNGEE. V was trimmed by 2 bases and J by 6 bases, leaving 14 bases between them. CDR3 sequence (DNA): TGTGCCAGCAGCGTCGGGGGGATTTGGGCTGAAGCTTTCTTT. Translating it yields CASSVGGIWAEAFF.